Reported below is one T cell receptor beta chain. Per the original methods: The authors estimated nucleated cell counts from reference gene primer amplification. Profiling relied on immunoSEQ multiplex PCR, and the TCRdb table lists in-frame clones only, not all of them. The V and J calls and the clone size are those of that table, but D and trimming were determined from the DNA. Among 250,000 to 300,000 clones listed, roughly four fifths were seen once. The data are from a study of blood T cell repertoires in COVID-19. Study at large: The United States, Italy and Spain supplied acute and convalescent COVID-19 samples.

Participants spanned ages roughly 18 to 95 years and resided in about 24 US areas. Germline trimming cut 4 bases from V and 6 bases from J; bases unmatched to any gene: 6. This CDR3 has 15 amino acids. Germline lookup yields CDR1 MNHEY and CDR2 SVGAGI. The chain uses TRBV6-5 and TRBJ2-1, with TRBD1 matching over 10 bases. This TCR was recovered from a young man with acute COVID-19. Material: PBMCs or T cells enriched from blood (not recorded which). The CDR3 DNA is TGTGCCAGCAGTTTCCCGGGACAGGGGACCAATGAGCAGTTCTTC. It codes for CASSFPGQGTNEQFF.